Each of the 11 T cell receptor beta chains below was sequenced from the same sample in a study of cytomegalovirus exposure and HLA in healthy donors. A multiplex PCR was run with 60 Vbeta primers and 13 Jbeta primers. Clones were read by immunoSEQ multiplex PCR, and TCRdb kept only the in-frame ones, dropping some. In the table there are approximately 69,000 clones, approximately 80% of which are singletons. The sequenced sample consisted of PBMCs. The receptors were sampled from a man between 18 and 35 years old in good health and CMV-seronegative.

This chain connects TRBV5-4 to TRBJ2-3; D is unresolved. Germline V gene data show CDR1 as SGHNT and CDR2 as YYREEE (reference sequence). There are 15 residues in the CDR3. The V end was cut by 0 bases, the J end by 0 bases, with 8 bases between. The CDR3: CASSLEAASTDTQYF. Here the CDR3 DNA reads TGTGCCAGCAGCTTGGAGGCGGCTAGCACAGATACGCAGTATTTT.

The chain joins TRBV28 to TRBJ1-3; TRBD1 is a possible D gene (5 bases). The CDR3 length is 14 residues. V was cut by 5 bases and J by 1 base, with 9 bases left in between. The germline CDR1 and CDR2 sequences are MDHEN and SYDVKM. This CDR3 is CASSTTVSGNTIYF. The CDR3 DNA reads TGTGCCAGCAGTACGACAGTATCTGGAAACACCATATATTTT.

This clone was recorded a few times. V gene TRBV2 combines with J gene TRBJ1-5; 10 positions agree with TRBD1. Germline loops: CDR1 SNHLY, CDR2 FYNNEI. The CDR3 extends over 15 amino acids. V gave up 6 bases and J gave up 2 bases; unmatched junction bases: 4. CDR3 amino acids: CASRFGTGGNQPQHF. In nucleotides, the CDR3 is TGTGCCAGCAGATTTGGGACAGGGGGCAATCAGCCCCAGCATTTT.

The chain links TRBV10-3 to TRBJ2-1, with 14 bases identical to TRBD2. V lost 4 bases and J lost 5; bases outside the gene matches: 10. Germline V CDR1 and CDR2: ENHRY, SYGVKD. There are 18 residues in the CDR3. CDR3 region: CAISAGLAGDKGDNEQFF. CDR3 coding DNA: TGTGCCATCAGTGCGGGACTAGCGGGGGACAAAGGGGACAATGAGCAGTTCTTC.

The V call is TRBV6-6, the J call TRBJ2-1, with 10 nucleotides matching TRBD1. Losses at the gene ends were 5 bases for V and 4 bases for J; bases not matched to a gene: 2. This CDR3 has 14 amino acids. Germline CDR1 is MNHNY and CDR2 is SVGAGI (reference sequence). The CDR3 loop reads CASSRDRGYNEQFF. The CDR3 bases are TGTGCCAGCAGTCGGGACAGGGGATACAATGAGCAGTTCTTC.

The gene calls are TRBV6-1 and TRBJ2-2; 10 bases match TRBD2. CDR3 length: 15 amino acids. V shed 1 base and J 9 bases; nucleotides not matched to a gene: 5. The germline gives CDR1 MNHNS, CDR2 SASEGT. CDR3 sequence (DNA): TGTGCCAGCAGTGAAGGGGGGACTAGCGTCCGGGAGCTGTTTTTT. Amino acid sequence: CASSEGGTSVRELFF.

The rearrangement joins TRBV19 to TRBJ2-5; D remains ambiguous. The V end lost 6 bases, the J end lost 2 bases, and 10 bases lay between the germline ends. Germline CDR1 LNHDA, CDR2 SQIVND (reference sequence). The CDR3 is 13 amino acids. In DNA, the CDR3 is TGTGCCAGTAGCCTATCATCGCAAGAGACCCAGTACTTC. The encoded protein is CASSLSSQETQYF.

This clone was counted a single time. This rearrangement joins TRBV11-2 to TRBJ2-2; D is possibly TRBD2 (5 bases). The length of the CDR3 is 15 residues. From germline, CDR1 is SGHAT and CDR2 FQNNGV. V shed 4 bases and J shed 4 bases, with 13 bases lying between them. The CDR3 nucleotides read TGTGCCAGCAGCTCAACCGGGCGGGCCACCGGGGAGCTGTTTTTT. Protein product: CASSSTGRATGELFF.

The chain uses TRBV30 and TRBJ2-7; the match to TRBD1 covers 7 bases. From germline, CDR1 is GTSNPN and CDR2 SVGIG (reference sequence). The CDR3 sequence is 14 residues long. The V gene end was trimmed by 4 bases and the J gene end by 3 bases; junction bases not matched to a gene: 9. CDR3 in amino acids: CAWKATGNFYEQYF. The CDR3 nucleotides read TGTGCCTGGAAGGCGACAGGGAATTTCTACGAGCAGTACTTC.

The chain combines TRBV10-2 with TRBJ2-3; D perhaps matches TRBD2 (6 bases). This CDR3 contains 13 residues. V was pared by 9 bases and J by 4 bases, with 14 bases between. Germline CDR1 is WSHSY and CDR2 is SAAADI. The CDR3 coding sequence is TGCGCCAGTCAAGCGGGTTGGGCAGATACGCAGTATTTT. It codes for CASQAGWADTQYF.

V gene TRBV5-4 combines with J gene TRBJ2-3; a possible D gene is TRBD2 (6 bases). Trimming took off 1 base at V and 3 bases at J, with 9 bases between the two ends. CDR3 length equals 14 residues. Germline V gives CDR1 SGHNT, CDR2 YYREEE (reference sequence). The CDR3: CASSLTSYTDTQYF. For the CDR3, the DNA is TGTGCCAGCAGCTTGACTAGCTATACAGATACGCAGTATTTT.